This entry describes one T cell receptor (beta chain). This sample was included in a study of CD8 T cells in Susac syndrome. RNA in amounts of roughly 0.5 to 1 ug was reverse transcribed with random hexamers. The amplification used immunoSEQ multiplex PCR on TCR beta CDR3; it spanned 54 Vbeta and 13 Jbeta. TCRdb processed the immunoSEQ multiplex PCR reads anew with MiXCR; each CDR3 protein has one entry. The sample lists a few hundred thousand distinct CDR3 sequences; 70% to 90% were seen once. V dropped 3 bases and J dropped 4; count of bases not matched to a gene: 3. The CDR3 runs to 14 residues. The germline V gene has CDR1 LNHDA and CDR2 SQIVND (reference sequence). CD8+ and CD4+ T cells circulating in blood were sequenced for TCR beta. It was treatment-naive patients with stable or active relapsing-remitting disease who made up the multiple sclerosis controls. Through negative isolation, CD4+ and CD8+ T cells were obtained, while TEMRA cells were enriched using FACS.

What was sequenced was CD8+ T cells from PBMCs. The receptor's source is a human donor with multiple sclerosis. The chain couples TRBV19 to TRBJ1-5, with 7 bases that match TRBD1. The CDR3 region is CASSIRGKNQPQHF. The CDR3 region has the DNA TGTGCCAGTAGTATCAGGGGGAAGAATCAGCCCCAGCATTTT.